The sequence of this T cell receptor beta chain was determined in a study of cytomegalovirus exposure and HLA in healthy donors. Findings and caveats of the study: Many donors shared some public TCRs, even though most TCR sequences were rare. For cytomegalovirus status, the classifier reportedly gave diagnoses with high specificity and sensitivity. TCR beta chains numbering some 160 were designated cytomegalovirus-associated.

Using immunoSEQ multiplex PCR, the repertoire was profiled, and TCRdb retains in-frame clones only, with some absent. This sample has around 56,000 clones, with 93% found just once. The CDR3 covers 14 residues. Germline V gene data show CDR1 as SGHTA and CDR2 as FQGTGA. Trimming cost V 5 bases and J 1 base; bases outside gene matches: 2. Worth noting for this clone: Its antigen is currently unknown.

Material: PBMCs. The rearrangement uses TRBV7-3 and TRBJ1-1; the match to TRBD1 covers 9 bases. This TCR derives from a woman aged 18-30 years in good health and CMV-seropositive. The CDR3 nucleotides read TGTGCCAGCAGCCTGGACAGGGGGAACACTGAAGCTTTCTTT. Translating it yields CASSLDRGNTEAFF.